These T cell receptor beta chains were read from a single sample in a study of regulatory T cells in long-lasting Graves disease. Via MiXCR, TCRdb re-called the multiplex PCR reads, giving one row per CDR3 protein. Among over 650,000 distinct CDR3 sequences listed, about 32% were seen once. The sample was peripheral blood mononuclear cells (PBMCs), taken when the disease was refractory, from a patient treated with antithyroid drugs. The receptor source for this set is a female donor with Graves disease. Both conserved end residues are part of each CDR3. Fields, in order: CDR3 length, clone size, J gene, V gene, D gene, CDR3 protein, CDR3 DNA. A D gene is named only where the DNA matches it firmly. Clone size is shown for a subset of rows, as once, few, many or a class of expanded clone.

>16|-|TRBJ2-7|TRBV11-2|TRBD2
CASSHQLAGGRYEQYF
TGTGCCAGCAGTCACCAGCTAGCGGGAGGGCGGTACGAGCAGTACTTC
>17|-|TRBJ1-3|TRBV3-1|-
CASSPIGPGVGRNTIYF
TGTGCCAGCAGCCCGATCGGACCAGGGGTGGGACGAAACACCATATATTTT
>17|many|TRBJ1-6|TRBV27|TRBD1
CASSRTSGTGYNSPLHF
TGTGCCAGCAGCCGGACCTCCGGGACAGGGTATAATTCACCCCTCCACTTT
>15|-|TRBJ2-7|TRBV11-2|-
CASSQMSGQPYEQYF
TGTGCCAGCAGCCAGATGAGCGGGCAGCCCTACGAGCAGTACTTC
>14|-|TRBJ2-7|TRBV29-1|TRBD2
CSARESGSPNEQYF
TGCAGCGCACGGGAGAGCGGGAGCCCGAACGAGCAGTACTTC
>15|-|TRBJ1-2|TRBV9|TRBD1
CASSGGQGRGYGYTF
TGTGCCAGCAGCGGGGGACAGGGGCGAGGGTATGGCTACACCTTC
>11|many|TRBJ1-1|TRBV20-1|-
CSARDQTLAFF
TGCAGTGCTAGAGACCAGACACTAGCTTTCTTT
>13|many|TRBJ1-1|TRBV5-1|-
CASSLTGLTEAFF
TGTGCCAGCAGCTTGACAGGACTGACTGAAGCTTTCTTT
>13|few|TRBJ1-2|TRBV18|-
CASSPVENYGYTF
TGTGCCAGCTCACCGGTAGAAAACTATGGCTACACCTTC
>13|many|TRBJ1-2|TRBV2|-
CASKEETPYGYTF
TGTGCCAGCAAGGAAGAGACACCCTATGGCTACACCTTC
>15|-|TRBJ1-1|TRBV28|-
CASTRPTGRWTEAFF
TGTGCCAGCACCCGCCCTACAGGGAGATGGACTGAAGCTTTCTTT
>16|few|TRBJ1-2|TRBV7-9|TRBD1
CASSPDGEGAIYGYTF
TGTGCCAGCAGCCCGGACGGCGAGGGGGCCATCTATGGCTACACCTTC
>17|-|TRBJ1-5|TRBV27|-
CASSPTSNRAGDQPQHF
TGTGCCAGCAGTCCGACGAGCAACAGGGCCGGTGATCAGCCCCAGCATTTT
>13|few|TRBJ1-2|TRBV5-8|-
CASSLNHRAGYTF
TGTGCCAGCAGCCTAAACCACAGGGCTGGCTACACCTTC
>15|-|TRBJ2-2|TRBV10-3|-
CAISESQGRTGELFF
TGTGCCATCAGTGAGTCTCAGGGGCGGACCGGGGAGCTGTTTTTT
>14|few|TRBJ1-1|TRBV2|-
CASRRADLNTEAFF
TGTGCCAGCAGGAGGGCAGACTTGAACACTGAAGCTTTCTTT
>13|many|TRBJ1-2|TRBV5-1|-
CASSLEPNYGYTF
TGTGCCAGCAGTTTAGAGCCCAACTATGGCTACACCTTC
>15|-|TRBJ2-3|TRBV2|TRBD2
CASSEAGLAGDTQYF
TGTGCCAGCAGTGAAGCAGGACTAGCGGGAGATACGCAGTATTTT
>14|few|TRBJ2-5|TRBV20-1|TRBD2
CSARQAGGQETQYF
TGCAGTGCCCGCCAAGCGGGAGGGCAGGAGACCCAGTACTTC
>13|-|TRBJ1-2|TRBV18|TRBD1
CASSPGTVFGYTF
TGTGCCAGCTCACCGGGGACAGTTTTTGGCTACACCTTC
>17|once|TRBJ2-2|TRBV27|TRBD1
CASSLQPRQGNTGELFF
TGTGCCAGCAGTTTACAGCCTAGACAGGGGAACACCGGGGAGCTGTTTTTT
>15|many|TRBJ1-5|TRBV2|-
CASTLGQNSNQPQHF
TGTGCCAGCACCCTAGGACAGAATAGCAATCAGCCCCAGCATTTT
>13|many|TRBJ1-1|TRBV6-2/TRBV6-3|-
CASSVGPGTEAFF
TGTGCCAGCAGTGTAGGGCCGGGCACTGAAGCTTTCTTT
>14|-|TRBJ2-1|TRBV6-5|-
CASSYISERDEQFF
TGTGCCAGCAGTTATATAAGCGAGAGGGATGAGCAGTTCTTC
>14|-|TRBJ1-4|TRBV12-3/TRBV12-4|-
CASSFSSRGEKLFF
TGTGCCAGCAGTTTCTCTTCAAGGGGCGAAAAACTGTTTTTT
>13|many|TRBJ1-2|TRBV24-1|-
CATSDLRGNGYTF
TGTGCCACCAGTGATTTGAGAGGGAATGGCTACACCTTC
>11|-|TRBJ2-5|TRBV12-3/TRBV12-4|-
CASSLLWTQYF
TGTGCCAGCAGTTTATTGTGGACCCAGTACTTC